This T cell receptor (beta chain) was sequenced in a study of T cell responses to AZD1222 COVID-19 vaccine. This clone has a handful of counts. Trimming took 3 bases from V and 4 from J; bases not matched to a gene: 5. Germline CDR1 is SGHRS and CDR2 is YFSETQ. CDR3 length: 14 residues. Method: immunoSEQ multiplex PCR; TCRdb's copy keeps in-frame clones and lacks some. Of tens of thousands of clones in the sample, 88% were seen once. Sequencing was performed on peripheral blood, taken on day 0 of AZD1222 vaccination. The chain combines TRBV5-1 with TRBJ1-1; 8 bases agree with TRBD1. The TCR originated in an adult in good health. The CDR3 bases are TGCGCCAGCAGCTCGGGACAGGCCGGCACTGAAGCTTTCTTT. Protein sequence: CASSSGQAGTEAFF.